This entry features one T cell receptor (beta chain) sequence. Using immunoSEQ multiplex PCR, the repertoire was profiled, and TCRdb retains in-frame clones only, with some absent. The sample lists under 200,000 clones; approximately 86% were seen once. The data were taken from a study of blood T cell repertoires in COVID-19. The CDR3 length is 14 residues. The V gene's germline CDR1 is LNHDA and CDR2 SQIVND (reference sequence). Trimming shortened V by 7 bases and J by 9 bases, and 16 bases separated the two germline ends. V usage is TRBV19 and J usage is TRBJ1-6; no clear D gene. Sequencing was done on a sample of peripheral blood. The sequence came from a man in his fifties or sixties with COVID-19, enrolled during active disease. The chain's CDR3 is CASNGQPEFSPLHF. The CDR3 bases are TGTGCCAGTAATGGGCAGCCAGAGTTTTCACCCCTCCACTTT.